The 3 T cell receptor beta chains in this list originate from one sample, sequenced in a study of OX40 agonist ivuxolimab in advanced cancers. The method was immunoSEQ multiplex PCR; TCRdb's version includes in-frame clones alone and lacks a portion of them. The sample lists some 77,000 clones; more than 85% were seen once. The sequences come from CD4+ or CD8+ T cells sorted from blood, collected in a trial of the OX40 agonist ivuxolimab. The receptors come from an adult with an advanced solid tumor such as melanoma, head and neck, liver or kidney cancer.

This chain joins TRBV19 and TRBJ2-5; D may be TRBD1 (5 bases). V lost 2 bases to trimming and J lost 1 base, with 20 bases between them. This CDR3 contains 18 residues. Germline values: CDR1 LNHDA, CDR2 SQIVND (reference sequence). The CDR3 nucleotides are TGTGCCAGTAGTATACGTCCGCAGGGAACTGGCGGCCAAGAGACCCAGTACTTC. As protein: CASSIRPQGTGGQETQYF.

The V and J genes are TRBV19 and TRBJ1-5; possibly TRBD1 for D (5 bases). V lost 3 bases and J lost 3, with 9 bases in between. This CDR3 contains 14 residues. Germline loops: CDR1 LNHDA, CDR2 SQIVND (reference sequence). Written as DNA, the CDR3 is TGTGCCAGTAGTATCGTAGGGGTCAATCAGCCCCAGCATTTT. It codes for CASSIVGVNQPQHF.

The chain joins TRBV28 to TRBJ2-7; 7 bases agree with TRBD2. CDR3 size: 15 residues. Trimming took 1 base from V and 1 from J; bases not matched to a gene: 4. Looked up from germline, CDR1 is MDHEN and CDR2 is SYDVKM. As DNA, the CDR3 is TGTGCCAGCAGTTTATTTACTAGCGCATCCTACGAGCAGTACTTC. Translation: CASSLFTSASYEQYF.